What follows are 19 T cell receptor beta chains derived from one specimen sequenced in a study of blood T cells in healthy people across ages. The use of a sample-barcoded 5' primer and a J-beta primer mix characterized a second PCR of about 7 to 12 cycles. TCRdb recomputed calls from the 5' RACE reads with MiXCR, one row per CDR3 protein. The sample holds hundreds of thousands of distinct CDR3 sequences, 58% seen once. Source material: blood. These receptors were taken from a man under 40 in good health.

This sequence joins TRBV3-1 and TRBJ2-1, with D tentatively TRBD2 (6 bases). Trimming took 2 bases from V and 4 from J, leaving 18 bases between them. The CDR3 spans 17 residues. The germline CDR1 and CDR2 sequences are LGHDT and YNNKEL (reference sequence). For the CDR3, the DNA is TGTGCCAGCAGCCAAACCCTTCTGGTAGCGGTATACAATGAGCAGTTCTTC. It is translated as CASSQTLLVAVYNEQFF.

In its sample, this clonotype was seen once. V is TRBV10-3 and J is TRBJ2-1; D may be TRBD1 or TRBD2 (5 bases each). Germline CDR1 and CDR2: ENHRY and SYGVKD. The ends were cut back, 8 bases at V and 14 bases at J, with 19 bases in the middle. CDR3 length: 12 amino acids. Here the CDR3 reads CAIRTEGPYEFF. CDR3 DNA: TGTGCCATCCGGACCGAGGGACCCTATGAGTTCTTC.

V and J are TRBV12-3 or TRBV12-4 and TRBJ1-2; TRBD1 is a possible D gene (6 bases). CDR3 size: 17 residues. Trimming pared 6 bases from V and 3 bases from J, leaving 23 bases between. The CDR3 here is CASRPEPLGAGDYGYTF. CDR3 nucleotide sequence: TGTGCCAGCAGACCTGAGCCCCTTGGCGCAGGGGACTATGGCTACACCTTC.

This chain links TRBV7-9 with TRBJ2-5, with TRBD1 as a possible D gene (5 bases). Judging by the DNA end, TRBJ2-7 fits better; the J call may be wrong. Germline values: CDR1 SEHNR, CDR2 FQNEAQ (reference sequence). CDR3 length equals 13 residues. Here the CDR3 reads CASSFNKGYEQYF. CDR3 DNA sequence: TGTGCCAGCAGCTTTAATAAGGGGTACGAGCAGTACTTC.

The genes are TRBV25-1 and TRBJ2-3, with 9 positions matching TRBD2. The V segment lost 6 bases and the J segment 2 bases; nucleotides outside the gene matches: 9. The V gene's germline CDR1 is MGHDK and CDR2 SYGVNS. There are 16 residues in the CDR3. CDR3 residues: CASSPPRGGTTDTQYF. The CDR3 nucleotides read TGTGCCAGCAGCCCACCGCGGGGGGGGACCACAGATACGCAGTATTTT.

The rearrangement uses TRBV12-3 or TRBV12-4 and TRBJ2-5; 7 nucleotides match TRBD1. There are 13 residues in the CDR3. With 7 bases clipped from V and 4 bases from J, the junction kept 6 bases outside the gene matches. In nucleotides, the CDR3 is TGTGCCAGCACCCCGACAGGGTCAGAGACCCAGTACTTC. Protein product: CASTPTGSETQYF.

This CDR3 is CASSQDATGLRTGELFF. For the CDR3, the DNA is TGCGCCAGCAGCCAAGATGCCACGGGTCTTCGCACCGGGGAGCTGTTTTTT. V is TRBV4-3 and J is TRBJ2-2; no clear D. The length of the CDR3 is 17 residues. CDR1 LGHNA and CDR2 YSLEER come from the germline V gene. Trimming removed 0 bases at V and 4 bases at J, with 15 bases between.

This chain connects TRBV2 to TRBJ2-1; D is uncertain. This CDR3 is 13 amino acids long. Germline-derived CDR1 and CDR2 are SNHLY and FYNNEI. V was clipped by 8 bases and J by 4 bases, with 12 bases between them. CDR3 nucleotides: TGTGCCAGCCGGGCCCTACTATACAATGAGCAGTTCTTC. The encoded protein is CASRALLYNEQFF. Using reference TRBV2 and TRBJ2-1 for the parts outside the CDR3, the full variable domain is EPEVTQTPSHQVTQMGQEVILRCVPISNHLYFYWYRQILGQKVEFLVSFYNNEISEKSEIFDDQFSVERPDGSNFTLKIRSTKLEDSAMYFCASRALLYNEQFFGPGTRLTVL.

The CDR3 spells CASSQDVAGASSYNSPLHF. The CDR3 bases are TGTGCCAGCAGCCAAGACGTTGCAGGGGCTAGCTCCTATAATTCACCCCTCCACTTT. The chain recombines TRBV4-2 with TRBJ1-6; maybe TRBD1 (6 bases). The CDR3 contains 19 residues. Looked up from germline, CDR1 is LGHNA and CDR2 is YNFKEQ. Trimming left V 0 bases short and J 0 bases short, with 15 bases between.

This rearrangement joins TRBV29-1 to TRBJ2-5; the D call may be TRBD1 or TRBD2 (6 bases each). The CDR3 is 14 amino acids. Germline CDR1 reads SQVTM; CDR2 reads ANQGSEA. V lost 1 base and J lost 5, with 14 bases in between. The CDR3 loop reads CSVEGGAAAETQYF. CDR3 nucleotides: TGCAGCGTTGAAGGGGGGGCGGCTGCGGAGACCCAGTACTTC. The variable domain in full, with the rest retrieved from reference TRBV29-1 and TRBJ2-5, is SAVISQKPSRDICQRGTSLTIQCQVDSQVTMMFWYRQQPGQSLTLIATANQGSEATYESGFVIDKFPISRPNLTFSTLTVSNMSPEDSSIYLCSVEGGAAAETQYFGPGTRLLVL.

DNA of the CDR3: TGCAGTGCTACCGACCACCTGGGGGACCAGGGGACTGAGCAGTTCTTC. It encodes CSATDHLGDQGTEQFF. V and J are TRBV20-1 and TRBJ2-1, with D possibly TRBD1 on 6 matching bases. Germline V CDR1 and CDR2: DFQATT, SNEGSKA (reference sequence). Trimming removed 4 bases at V and 9 bases at J, with 25 bases between. CDR3 length: 16 residues.

The chain employs TRBV12-3 or TRBV12-4 and TRBJ1-4; D remains unclear. V gave up 3 bases and J gave up 3 bases, with 8 bases separating them. The CDR3 covers 14 residues. The CDR3 protein is CASSFGSSNEKLFF. CDR3 DNA: TGTGCCAGCAGTTTCGGCAGTTCTAATGAAAAACTGTTTTTT.

In the case of this clonotype: This could be a read error, since a much larger clone is one nucleotide away. The chain carries TRBV11-2 and TRBJ2-1; unclear D gene. The last part of the DNA fits TRBJ2-7 better; the J call may be wrong. The germline V gene encodes CDR1 SGHAT and CDR2 FQNNGV. This CDR3 has 15 amino acids. The CDR3 is CASSLMPSSYNEQYF. CDR3 nucleotide sequence: TGTGCCAGCAGCCTCATGCCAAGCTCCTACAATGAGCAGTACTTC.

The rearrangement joins TRBV7-2 to TRBJ2-7; 11 bases map to TRBD2. With the DNA end fitting TRBJ2-4 better, the J assignment may be wrong. This CDR3 contains 17 residues. From germline, CDR1 is SGHTA and CDR2 FQGNSA. The CDR3: CASSLAKRLAGKNIQYF. DNA of the CDR3: TGTGCCAGCAGCTTAGCCAAGAGACTAGCGGGAAAAAACATTCAGTACTTC.

This clonotype was found once. A much larger clone differs from this one at a single base, so this may be a read error. Here the CDR3 reads CASSTLPRNEQYF. DNA of the CDR3: TGCGCCAGCAGTACCCTTCCACGCAATGAGCAGTACTTC. V and J are TRBV5-1 and TRBJ2-7; D call uncertain. CDR3 length equals 13 residues. Trimming cost V 5 bases and J 7 bases, with 16 bases left between them. Germline V gives CDR1 SGHRS, CDR2 YFSETQ.

This clonotype was counted a few times. V gene TRBV25-1 combines with J gene TRBJ2-3; D may match TRBD1 or TRBD2 (6 bases each). Germline V gene sequence: CDR1 MGHDK, CDR2 SYGVNS. Trimming took 5 bases from V and 2 from J, leaving 11 bases between them. CDR3 length equals 14 residues. CDR3 coding DNA: TGTGCCAGCAGTCGGAGGGGGTCCACAGATACGCAGTATTTT. Its protein is CASSRRGSTDTQYF.

This chain connects TRBV3-1 to TRBJ1-6, with D hard to call. Trimming cost V 2 bases and J 10 bases, with 9 bases left between them. CDR1 LGHDT and CDR2 YNNKEL come from the germline V gene (reference sequence). The CDR3 spans 13 residues. CDR3 DNA sequence: TGTGCCAGCAGCCAATCGAATCAATCACCCCTCCACTTT. Its translation: CASSQSNQSPLHF. The variable domain in full, completed from reference TRBV3-1 and TRBJ1-6, reads DTAVSQTPKYLVTQMGNDKSIKCEQNLGHDTMYWYKQDSKKFLKIMFSYNNKELIINETVPNRFSPKSPDKAHLNLHINSLELGDSAVYFCASSQSNQSPLHFGNGTRLTVT.

The chain joins TRBV7-2 to TRBJ2-1; D gene unclear. From germline, CDR1 is SGHTA and CDR2 FQGNSA. The CDR3 loop spans 14 amino acids. V was clipped by 4 bases and J by 8 bases, with 15 bases between them. The CDR3 loop reads CASSSPLGNYEQFF. DNA for the CDR3: TGTGCCAGCAGCTCCCCCCTAGGTAATTATGAGCAGTTCTTC.

This clonotype was detected only a few times. V is TRBV7-2 and J is TRBJ1-1; 8 nucleotides agree with TRBD1. Trimming at V came to 6 bases and at J to 4 bases, leaving 4 bases not matched to a gene. The germline gives CDR1 SGHTA, CDR2 FQGNSA. The CDR3 consists of 13 residues. The CDR3 region is CASRTTGGTEAFF. CDR3 DNA sequence: TGTGCCAGCAGAACTACAGGGGGCACTGAAGCTTTCTTT.